This T cell receptor beta chain was recovered during a study of Ad26.COV2.S vaccination and SARS-CoV-2 variants (dated by TCRdb to the early 2020s). Concerning the study at large: Vaccine-arm donors came from COV1001, a multicentre, randomized, double-blind, placebo-controlled phase I-IIa trial of Ad26.COV2.S in healthy adults. The TCR-sequenced set comprised approximately 32 samples: approximately 20 Ad26.COV2.S vaccine recipients, 5 placebo recipients and 8 SARS-CoV-2 convalescent individuals. Trial participants were randomized into five groups of five, in which low-dose or high-dose Ad26.COV2.S was given once or twice, or placebo was given on both occasions. Investigators did not know the trial group allocation while performing experiments and assessing outcomes. TCRbeta repertoire sequencing served as the tool for gauging how specific and how broad the SARS-CoV-2-reactive T cell receptors were following Ad26.COV2.S vaccination. Ad26.COV2.S was given intramuscularly at 5x10^10 or 1x10^11 viral particles, as a single shot or as two shots 56 days apart. The investigation overall reported the following: Ad26.COV2.S recipients had higher spike-specific TCR breadth than placebo recipients (P = 0.0014). The study was not powered to compare responses between vaccine doses or regimens. Vaccine and placebo recipients had similar non-spike TCR breadth, a finding consistent with the vaccine containing only spike. The authors noted that total T cell responses may have been underestimated by the TCR breadth and depth analyses. After vaccination, substantial breadth of spike-specific CD8+ and CD4+ T cell responses was reported.

The germline V gene specifies SGHRS as CDR1 and YFSETQ as CDR2. The CDR3, from cysteine to phenylalanine, totals 15 residues. The sequence is cut down to CDR3 DNA, 45 bases in frame from base 1. Between the V and J ends, shortened by 3 bases and 0 bases respectively, the junction contains 13 bases. About this clone itself: Its recognized antigen is unknown. Within one base of it there is no much larger clone, and no base qualities were kept.

The immunoSEQ Assay was used to sequence TCRbeta CDR3 regions. After extraction, genomic DNA underwent amplification by bias-controlled multiplex PCR, followed by high-throughput sequencing. The original methods were these. To quantify the absolute abundance of each unique TCRbeta CDR3 region, sequences were collapsed and filtered. Usable DNA was measured by amplifying reference genes present in all nucleated cells, and TCRbeta template counts were normalized to that usable DNA to estimate T cell fraction. Repertoire TCRs were annotated as SARS-CoV-2-specific when V gene, CDR3 amino acid sequence and J gene were exactly matched to a known reactive TCR set. The reference SARS-CoV-2 TCR set was derived from MIRA and filtered for enrichment in COVID-19-positive ImmuneCODE repertoires, a step that removed public or cross-reactive TCRs. Using the MIRA antigens, annotated TCRs were further analysed by specific ORF or by position within an ORF. Breadth was defined as the number of annotated unique rearrangements divided by the total number of unique productive rearrangements, and depth was defined as the summed frequency of the annotated unique rearrangements. Two-sided Wilcoxon rank-sum tests were applied when comparing TCR breadth between groups. This immuneACCESS table, as held by TCRdb, lists in-frame sequences with V and J called but not all clones. Of the missing ones, under half trace to an unresolved V gene in checked studies; the others have no known cause. For V, J and clone size, that table is used; D and trimming come from the DNA. Here the sample has around 450,000 clones; about 93% occur a single time. In total, the top ten clones hold 12% of the sample.

The sample's treatment or condition label is to be understood as: about 20 received Ad26.COV2.S at low or high dose, single or two shots; about 5 received placebo; per-sample allocation not given. For vaccine and placebo recipients, the sequenced repertoires came from samples collected on day 63 after the first injection. Cohort 1b enrolled fewer than 30 adults aged 18-55 years at a single site in Boston, USA, between 29 July and 7 August 2020. Ad26.COV2.S consisted of a replication-incompetent adenovirus type 26 vector by which a prefusion-stabilized SARS-CoV-2 spike protein from the original Wuhan strain was expressed.

This sample comprised peripheral blood, obtained in a trial of Ad26.COV2.S vaccine versus placebo. This clonotype was obtained from a person between 18 and 60 years old who received the Ad26.COV2.S COVID-19 vaccine or a placebo. This chain joins TRBV5-1 to TRBJ2-7; 6 matching bases give a weak D call of TRBD1. The nucleotides read TGCGCCAGCAGCTCCGGACAGCTATTCTCCTACGAGCAGTACTTC. Its amino acids are CASSSGQLFSYEQYF.